The TCR beta chain under discussion was sequenced for a study of T cells in Graves' hyperthyroidism and ophthalmopathy. Losses at the gene ends were 3 bases for V and 3 bases for J; bases not matched to a gene: 7. The CDR3 runs 15 residues. Per the germline V gene, CDR1 is KGHSH and CDR2 is LQKENI. Amplified regions were TCR beta CDR3 sequences from RNA transcripts. The primer set for the first-round RT-PCR of the TCR CDR3 was HTBI. Via MiXCR, TCRdb re-called the multiplex PCR reads, giving one row per CDR3 protein. The repertoire has some 210,000 distinct CDR3 sequences, 15% to 20% of them found once; the top ten carry around 50%. Many counts were recorded for this clonotype.

The chain uses TRBV18 and TRBJ1-1; 7 bases map to TRBD1. The sample consisted of blood. The sequence came from a man aged 50-60 years with Graves' hyperthyroidism. Here the CDR3 reads CASSPTPDRDTEAFF. CDR3 in DNA: TGTGCCAGCTCACCCACCCCCGACAGGGACACTGAAGCTTTCTTT.